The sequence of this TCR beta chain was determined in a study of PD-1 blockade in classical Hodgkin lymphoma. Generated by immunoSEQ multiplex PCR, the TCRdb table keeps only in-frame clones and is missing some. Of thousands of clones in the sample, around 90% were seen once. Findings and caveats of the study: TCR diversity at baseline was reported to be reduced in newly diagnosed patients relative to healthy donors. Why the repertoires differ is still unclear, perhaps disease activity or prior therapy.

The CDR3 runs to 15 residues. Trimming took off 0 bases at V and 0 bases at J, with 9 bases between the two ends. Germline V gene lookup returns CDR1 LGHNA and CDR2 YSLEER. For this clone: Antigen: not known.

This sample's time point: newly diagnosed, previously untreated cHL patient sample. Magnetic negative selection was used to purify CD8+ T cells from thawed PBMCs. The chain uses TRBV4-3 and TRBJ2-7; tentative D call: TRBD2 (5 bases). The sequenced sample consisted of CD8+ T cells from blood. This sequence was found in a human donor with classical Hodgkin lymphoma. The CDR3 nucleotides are TGCGCCAGCAGCCAAGATGATGGGAGCTCCTACGAGCAGTACTTC. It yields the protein CASSQDDGSSYEQYF.